The rows below give T cell receptor beta chains drawn from one sample of a study of blood T cell repertoires in COVID-19. The protocol was immunoSEQ multiplex PCR, while the TCRdb copy is restricted to in-frame clones and leaves out a portion. This sample has about 120,000 clones; around four fifths occur once, and the top ten carry approximately 5.8%. Sequenced input: peripheral blood. Every receptor here comes from a man at least 80 years old with active or convalescent COVID-19. Each CDR3 is given with its conserved first and last residue. A D gene is named only where the DNA matches it firmly. Clone size is shown for a subset of rows, as once, few, many or a class of expanded clone.

J	D	V	size	CDR3	DNA
TRBJ2-3	TRBD1	TRBV5-1	.	CASSELGQGITDTQYF	TGCGCCAGCAGCGAGTTGGGACAGGGGATTACAGATACGCAGTATTTT
TRBJ2-2	.	TRBV6-2/TRBV6-3	.	CASSYSGPHGGRWDTGELFF	TGTGCCAGCAGTTACTCGGGCCCCCACGGGGGAAGGTGGGACACCGGGGAGCTGTTTTTT
TRBJ2-3	.	TRBV24-1	.	CATSALRGDTQYF	TGTGCCACCAGTGCCCTTAGGGGAGATACGCAGTATTTT
TRBJ1-3	TRBD1	TRBV4-2	.	CASSRDWDSSGNTIYF	TGTGCCAGCAGCCGAGACTGGGACAGTTCTGGAAACACCATATATTTT
TRBJ1-2	TRBD1	TRBV6-2/TRBV6-3	.	CASSGRFETGIYGYTF	TGTGCCAGCAGTGGCCGTTTCGAGACAGGGATATATGGCTACACCTTC
TRBJ1-5	TRBD1	TRBV6-1	.	CASSDLTGGYQPQHF	TGTGCCAGCAGTGACCTGACAGGGGGCTATCAGCCCCAGCATTTT
TRBJ1-6	.	TRBV6-5	.	CASTAGHNSPLHF	TGTGCCAGCACAGCGGGCCATAATTCACCCCTCCACTTT
TRBJ2-5	TRBD2	TRBV18	.	CASSPRLAVETQYF	TGTGCCAGCTCACCAAGGCTAGCGGTAGAGACCCAGTACTTC
TRBJ2-7	TRBD1	TRBV6-6	.	CASSWDSYEQYF	TGTGCCAGCAGTTGGGACAGCTACGAGCAGTACTTC
TRBJ2-7	.	TRBV5-6	once	CASSLNGQTRSLYEQYF	TGTGCCAGCAGCTTGAACGGACAGACCAGATCATTGTACGAGCAGTACTTC
TRBJ2-2	TRBD1	TRBV27	.	CASSFRTGGTGELFF	TGTGCCAGCAGTTTTCGGACAGGGGGGACCGGGGAGCTGTTTTTT
TRBJ1-4	.	TRBV6-5	.	CASSYRGNDEKLFF	TGTGCCAGCAGTTACAGGGGTAACGATGAAAAACTGTTTTTT
TRBJ2-2	.	TRBV6-1	few	CASSENWQGSGELFF	TGTGCCAGCAGTGAAAATTGGCAGGGGTCCGGGGAGCTGTTTTTT
TRBJ2-1	.	TRBV6-5	.	CASRPGGPYNEQFF	TGTGCCAGCAGACCTGGGGGCCCTTACAATGAGCAGTTCTTC
TRBJ1-4	.	TRBV9	.	CASSVTGATNEKLFF	TGTGCCAGCAGCGTCACAGGAGCAACTAATGAAAAACTGTTTTTT
TRBJ2-5	TRBD2	TRBV5-1	.	CASSLGGTSGQETQYF	TGCGCCAGCAGCTTGGGTGGGACTAGCGGACAAGAGACCCAGTACTTC
TRBJ2-1	.	TRBV19	.	CASSTTGGLVNEQFF	TGTGCCAGTAGTACCACAGGTGGTCTGGTGAATGAGCAGTTCTTC
TRBJ1-5	.	TRBV7-2	.	CASSRTVDQPQHF	TGTGCCAGCAGCCGTACGGTTGATCAGCCCCAGCATTTT
TRBJ2-6	TRBD1	TRBV12-5	.	CASDRGPGANVLTF	TGTGCTAGTGACAGGGGGCCTGGGGCCAACGTCCTGACTTTC
TRBJ2-2	TRBD2	TRBV11-2	.	CASSPTSGGAIGELFF	TGTGCCAGCAGCCCGACTAGCGGGGGGGCCATCGGGGAGCTGTTTTTT
TRBJ2-3	TRBD1	TRBV5-1	few	CASSLRDSNTDTQYF	TGCGCCAGCAGCTTAAGGGACAGTAACACAGATACGCAGTATTTT
TRBJ2-7	.	TRBV12-3/TRBV12-4	once	CASSQDSYEQYF	TGTGCCAGCAGCCAGGACAGCTACGAGCAGTACTTC
TRBJ2-5	TRBD2	TRBV6-2/TRBV6-3	.	CASSTGSGGAPQTQYF	TGTGCCAGCAGTACCGGTAGCGGGGGGGCTCCGCAGACCCAGTACTTC
TRBJ2-5	TRBD2	TRBV2	once	CASSFLLAGDQETQYF	TGTGCCAGCAGTTTTTTGCTAGCGGGAGATCAAGAGACCCAGTACTTC
TRBJ1-5	.	TRBV19	.	CASKIRHSPLGGINQPQHF	TGTGCCAGTAAAATTAGACACTCCCCCCTGGGGGGTATCAATCAGCCCCAGCATTTT
TRBJ2-7	TRBD1	TRBV18	.	CASSLGQGLTYEQYF	TGTGCCAGCTCACTCGGACAGGGGCTAACCTACGAGCAGTACTTC
TRBJ2-3	TRBD2	TRBV19	.	CASAPGLAGGGDTQYF	TGTGCCAGTGCACCGGGACTAGCGGGGGGCGGGGATACGCAGTATTTT
TRBJ1-1	.	TRBV25-1	.	CASSDGGRGLGTEAFF	TGTGCCAGCAGTGACGGGGGGCGCGGTTTGGGCACTGAAGCTTTCTTT
TRBJ2-2	TRBD1	TRBV5-1	once	CASSLQGGDAGELFF	TGCGCCAGCAGCTTACAGGGGGGAGACGCCGGGGAGCTGTTTTTT